A selection of T cell receptor beta chains follows, all from one sample in a study of cytomegalovirus exposure and HLA in healthy donors. Clones were sequenced by immunoSEQ multiplex PCR, and TCRdb holds only the in-frame ones, with some missing. The data contain fewer than 200,000 clones, about 64% of them seen just once; the ten biggest clones take up approximately 1.5%. Sequenced input: PBMCs. These receptors originate from a man aged 50 or older in good health and CMV-seronegative. The CDR3 runs from the conserved cysteine through the conserved F or W. Each record gives: J gene, D gene, clone size, V gene, CDR3 protein, CDR3 DNA. A D gene is named only where the DNA matches it firmly. Rows may omit the clone size; those that give it use once, few, many or a size class.

TRBJ1-6 . . TRBV6-5 CASSYSSQGYNSPLHF TGTGCCAGCAGTTACTCCTCACAGGGTTATAATTCACCCCTCCACTTT
TRBJ1-4 TRBD1 . TRBV6-5 CASFSYRGANEKLFF TGTGCCAGCTTTTCCTACAGGGGTGCTAATGAAAAACTGTTTTTT
TRBJ2-4 TRBD2 few TRBV5-1 CASRIAGGRENIQYF TGCGCCAGCAGGATAGCGGGGGGCAGGGAAAACATTCAGTACTTC
TRBJ1-3 . few TRBV19 CASTSGGSGNTIYF TGTGCCAGTACCAGCGGCGGATCTGGAAACACCATATATTTT
TRBJ2-7 TRBD1 once TRBV7-2 CASSLFRGPAYEQYF TGTGCCAGCAGCTTATTTAGGGGGCCAGCCTACGAGCAGTACTTC
TRBJ2-3 . . TRBV5-1 CASSLVQITDTQYF TGCGCCAGCAGCTTGGTGCAGATCACAGATACGCAGTATTTT
TRBJ2-7 . . TRBV2 CASAGGKEYEQYF TGTGCCAGCGCCGGAGGCAAGGAATACGAGCAGTACTTC
TRBJ2-7 . . TRBV10-2 CASSDTGVLNEQYF TGCGCCAGCAGTGACACGGGGGTCCTAAACGAGCAGTACTTC
TRBJ1-4 . . TRBV28 CASSFEGRGDEKLFF TGTGCCAGCAGTTTTGAGGGCCGAGGTGATGAAAAACTGTTTTTT
TRBJ1-1 TRBD1 . TRBV7-3 CASSPRQGYLGTEAFF TGTGCCAGCAGCCCGAGACAGGGTTATTTGGGCACTGAAGCTTTCTTT
TRBJ1-2 . . TRBV28 CASSNSMGAYGYTF TGTGCCAGCAGCAACTCCATGGGGGCCTATGGCTACACCTTC
TRBJ2-5 TRBD2 . TRBV15 CATNAEAGEQETQYF TGTGCCACTAATGCCGAGGCGGGGGAGCAAGAGACCCAGTACTTC
TRBJ2-5 TRBD1 . TRBV9 CASSVGGRGETQYF TGTGCCAGCAGCGTAGGAGGCAGGGGGGAGACCCAGTACTTC
TRBJ2-1 TRBD2 once TRBV10-2 CASRTERGGYNEQFF TGCGCCAGCAGAACCGAGCGGGGGGGGTACAATGAGCAGTTCTTC
TRBJ1-5 . once TRBV6-6 CASSYIEQPQHF TGTGCCAGCAGTTATATCGAGCAGCCCCAGCATTTT
TRBJ1-4 TRBD1 . TRBV14 CASSPGTASSNEKLFF TGTGCCAGCAGCCCTGGGACAGCCTCCTCTAATGAAAAACTGTTTTTT
TRBJ1-1 TRBD1 . TRBV2 CAGRTGETEAFF TGTGCCGGGAGAACAGGGGAGACTGAAGCTTTCTTT
TRBJ1-5 TRBD1 . TRBV27 CVSSGKGTGVGQPQHF TGTGTCAGCAGTGGGAAAGGGACAGGGGTAGGTCAGCCCCAGCATTTT
TRBJ1-5 . . TRBV2 CASSLPAGGSQHF TGTGCCAGCAGTCTACCAGCGGGGGGGTCCCAGCATTTT
TRBJ2-3 TRBD1 . TRBV27 CASSAQGARTDTQYF TGTGCCAGCAGTGCGCAGGGGGCGCGCACAGATACGCAGTATTTT
TRBJ1-4 . . TRBV9 CASSVGQGKLFF TGTGCCAGCAGCGTAGGCCAGGGGAAACTGTTTTTT
TRBJ1-1 . . TRBV5-1 CASRQGLNTEAFF TGCGCCAGCAGACAGGGCCTGAACACTGAAGCTTTCTTT
TRBJ2-7 . . TRBV19 CASSKAAGTSSYEQYF TGTGCCAGTAGTAAGGCCGCAGGAACGAGCTCCTACGAGCAGTACTTC
TRBJ1-2 . once TRBV5-6 CASSPERHLRSYGYTF TGTGCCAGCAGCCCCGAGCGGCACCTTCGGAGCTATGGCTACACCTTC
TRBJ2-3 . few TRBV5-4 CASTRGANTDTQYF TGTGCCAGCACCAGGGGGGCGAACACAGATACGCAGTATTTT
TRBJ2-1 . . TRBV12-1 CASSFLREEDEQFF TGTGCCAGCAGCTTTTTGAGGGAGGAAGATGAGCAGTTCTTC
TRBJ1-5 TRBD1 . TRBV5-8 CASSWVDRGWHSNQPQHF TGTGCCAGCAGCTGGGTCGACAGGGGATGGCATAGCAATCAGCCCCAGCATTTT
TRBJ1-5 . . TRBV19 CASSMPGSGNQPQHF TGTGCCAGTAGTATGCCGGGGTCTGGCAATCAGCCCCAGCATTTT
TRBJ1-1 . . TRBV7-9 CAVGGAQSTEAFF TGTGCCGTGGGGGGGGCACAGAGCACTGAAGCTTTCTTT
TRBJ2-5 TRBD1 . TRBV5-6 CASSLWGTAIAETQYF TGTGCCAGCAGCTTGTGGGGGACAGCGATCGCGGAGACCCAGTACTTC
TRBJ2-3 TRBD1 . TRBV2 CASTPQGTGFTDTQYF TGTGCCAGCACCCCCCAAGGGACAGGCTTCACAGATACGCAGTATTTT
TRBJ2-1 TRBD2 . TRBV7-3 CASSSASGGHSYNEQFF TGTGCCAGCAGCTCGGCTAGCGGGGGCCATTCCTACAATGAGCAGTTCTTC
TRBJ2-5 . . TRBV27 CASSLGAGFTQETQYF TGTGCCAGCAGTTTAGGGGCAGGGTTTACCCAAGAGACCCAGTACTTC
TRBJ2-7 TRBD2 . TRBV11-2 CASSLGPAGLTYEQYF TGTGCCAGCAGCTTAGGTCCAGCGGGGCTCACCTACGAGCAGTACTTC
TRBJ2-7 . . TRBV7-6 CASSAMTGEKREQYF TGTGCCAGCAGCGCTATGACTGGGGAGAAGAGGGAGCAGTACTTC
TRBJ1-1 . . TRBV19 CASSMQGGRNTEAFF TGTGCCAGTAGTATGCAGGGAGGGAGGAACACTGAAGCTTTCTTT
TRBJ2-5 TRBD2 . TRBV5-6 CASSVFSGGAVETQYF TGTGCCAGCAGCGTCTTTAGCGGGGGGGCCGTAGAGACCCAGTACTTC
TRBJ2-7 . . TRBV4-2 CASSQDRLYEQYF TGTGCCAGCAGCCAAGACAGACTTTACGAGCAGTACTTC
TRBJ2-7 . . TRBV6-5 CATHNRGRGYEQYF TGTGCCACCCACAATCGGGGCAGGGGTTACGAGCAGTACTTC
TRBJ2-7 TRBD1 . TRBV4-1 CASSRDSTYEQYF TGCGCCAGCAGCCGGGACAGCACCTACGAGCAGTACTTC
TRBJ2-3 . . TRBV29-1 CSLGQSDTQYF TGCAGCCTTGGACAGTCTGATACGCAGTATTTT
TRBJ2-1 TRBD2 . TRBV4-2 CASSQDGTSGGAAYYNEQFF TGTGCCAGCAGCCAGGACGGGACTAGCGGGGGGGCCGCATACTACAATGAGCAGTTCTTC
TRBJ2-7 TRBD1 few TRBV18 CASSQPTGYTYEQYF TGTGCCAGCTCACAACCGACAGGGTACACCTACGAGCAGTACTTC
TRBJ1-2 . . TRBV19 CASSISQAGGYTF TGTGCCAGTAGTATATCACAGGCCGGTGGCTACACCTTC
TRBJ1-3 . . TRBV5-4 CAAGRGGLNTIYF TGTGCCGCCGGGCGGGGGGGACTGAACACCATATATTTT
TRBJ1-5 . . TRBV4-3 CASSQETGQPQHF TGCGCCAGCAGCCAAGAAACAGGTCAGCCCCAGCATTTT
TRBJ2-7 . . TRBV5-1 CASSLEKKSGRNEQYF TGCGCCAGCAGCTTGGAGAAGAAGTCGGGGAGGAACGAGCAGTACTTC
TRBJ2-1 . few TRBV5-1 CASSLERAGFYNEQFF TGCGCCAGCAGCTTGGAGCGGGCAGGGTTCTACAATGAGCAGTTCTTC
TRBJ1-1 TRBD1 . TRBV19 CASSIRGTGLLAEAFF TGTGCCAGTAGTATAAGGGGGACAGGATTGTTGGCTGAAGCTTTCTTT
TRBJ2-5 . . TRBV4-2 CASSQASQPQETQYF TGTGCCAGCAGCCAAGCATCCCAACCCCAGGAGACCCAGTACTTC
TRBJ1-2 TRBD1 . TRBV6-5 CASSRGYRGNEGYTF TGTGCCAGCTCCCGAGGGTACAGGGGCAATGAGGGCTACACCTTC
TRBJ1-4 TRBD1 few TRBV2 CASSSWDSEKLFF TGTGCCAGCTCGAGTTGGGACAGCGAAAAACTGTTTTTT
TRBJ1-2 . . TRBV28 CASSLMEAGLAF TGTGCCAGCAGTTTAATGGAGGCCGGGCTGGCCTTC
TRBJ1-1 TRBD1 once TRBV10-3 CAISESGTVKNTEAFF TGTGCCATCAGTGAGTCCGGGACAGTTAAGAACACTGAAGCTTTCTTT
TRBJ1-2 TRBD1 . TRBV11-3 CASSDRGDGYTF TGTGCCAGCAGCGACAGGGGGGATGGCTACACCTTC
TRBJ2-2 . once TRBV13 CASSLPLAMNTGELFF TGTGCCAGCAGCCTCCCGCTAGCCATGAACACCGGGGAGCTGTTTTTT
TRBJ1-2 . . TRBV7-9 CASSPLPNSGTYGYTF TGTGCCAGCAGCCCCCTACCTAACAGTGGTACCTATGGCTACACCTTC
TRBJ2-3 TRBD2 . TRBV7-9 CASSFELADFLDTQYF TGTGCCAGCAGCTTTGAACTAGCGGACTTTCTTGATACGCAGTATTTT
TRBJ1-1 . . TRBV29-1 CSVDPGGRNTEAFF TGCAGCGTTGATCCGGGAGGGCGGAACACTGAAGCTTTCTTT
TRBJ1-5 TRBD1 . TRBV2 CASSGDSSNQPQHF TGTGCCAGCAGCGGGGACAGTAGCAATCAGCCCCAGCATTTT